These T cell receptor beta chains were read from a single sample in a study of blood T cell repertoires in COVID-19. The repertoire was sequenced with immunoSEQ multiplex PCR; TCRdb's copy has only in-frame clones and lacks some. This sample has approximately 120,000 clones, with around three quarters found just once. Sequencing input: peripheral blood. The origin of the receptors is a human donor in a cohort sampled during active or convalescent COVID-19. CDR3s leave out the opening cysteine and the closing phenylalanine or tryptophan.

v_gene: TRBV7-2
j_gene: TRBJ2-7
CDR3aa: ASSLLQGLAGHEQY

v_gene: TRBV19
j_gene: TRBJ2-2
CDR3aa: ASRPDRLTGELF

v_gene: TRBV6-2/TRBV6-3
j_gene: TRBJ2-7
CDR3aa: ASSFFQTSGVEQY

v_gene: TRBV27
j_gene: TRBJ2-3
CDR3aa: ASSTGQLRSDTQY

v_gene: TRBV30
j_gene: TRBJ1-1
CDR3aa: AWDRGDTEAF

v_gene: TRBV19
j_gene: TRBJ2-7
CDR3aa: ASSIIDRGKQY

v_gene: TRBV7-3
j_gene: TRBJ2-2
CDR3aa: ASSLNGGRELF

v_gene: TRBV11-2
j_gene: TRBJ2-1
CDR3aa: ASSLGRDRGEQF

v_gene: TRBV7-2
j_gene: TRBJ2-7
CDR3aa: ASRQRGASYEQY

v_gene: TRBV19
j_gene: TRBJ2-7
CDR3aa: ASSDPRGAAGKPYEQY

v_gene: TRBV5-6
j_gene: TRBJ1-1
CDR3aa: ASSFWTGGTKTEAF

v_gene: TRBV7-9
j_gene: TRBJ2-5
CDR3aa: ASSSRGRDETQY

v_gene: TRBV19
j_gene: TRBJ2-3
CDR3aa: ASSALTVPDTQY

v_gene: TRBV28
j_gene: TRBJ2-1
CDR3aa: ASSQHQASGRVNEQF

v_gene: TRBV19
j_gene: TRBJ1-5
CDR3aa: ASSIMARGHSNQPQH

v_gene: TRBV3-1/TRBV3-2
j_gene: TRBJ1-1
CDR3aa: ASSQARGQTEAF

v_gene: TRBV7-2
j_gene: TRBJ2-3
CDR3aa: ASSIRLVTDTQY

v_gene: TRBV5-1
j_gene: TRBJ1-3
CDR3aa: ASSFPTDSGNTIY

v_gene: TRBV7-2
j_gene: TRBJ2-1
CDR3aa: ASSSDGTSGEQF

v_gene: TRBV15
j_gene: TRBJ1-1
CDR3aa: ATNLQGNTEAF

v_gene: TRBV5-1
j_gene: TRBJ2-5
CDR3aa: ASSLVTSGSGETQY

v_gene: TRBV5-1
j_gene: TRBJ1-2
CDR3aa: ASSGRPGPNYGYT

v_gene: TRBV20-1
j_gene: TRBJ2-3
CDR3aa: SATGTWQY

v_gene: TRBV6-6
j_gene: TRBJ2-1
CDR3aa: ASSYSGRRNEQF

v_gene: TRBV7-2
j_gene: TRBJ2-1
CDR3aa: ASSPRTVGEQF

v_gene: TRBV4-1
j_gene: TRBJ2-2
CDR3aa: ASSQGKGDREIGELF

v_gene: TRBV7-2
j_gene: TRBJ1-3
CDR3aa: ASSLGAGSSGNTIY

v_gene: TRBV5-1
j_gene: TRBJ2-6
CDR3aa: ASSLGSGGANVLT

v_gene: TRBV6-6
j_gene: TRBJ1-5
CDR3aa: ASNTPGGRQPQH

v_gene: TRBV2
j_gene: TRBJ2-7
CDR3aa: ARQGQAYEQY

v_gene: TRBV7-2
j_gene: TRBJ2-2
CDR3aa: ASSPSRGFNTGELF

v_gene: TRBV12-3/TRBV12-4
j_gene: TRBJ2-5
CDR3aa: ASSLIAGQY

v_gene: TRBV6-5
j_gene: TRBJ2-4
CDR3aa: ASSTRAKNIQY

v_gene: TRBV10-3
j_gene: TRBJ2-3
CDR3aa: AITMSWVRDTDTQY

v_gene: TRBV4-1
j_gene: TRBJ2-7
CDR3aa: ASSQRTGGSYEQY

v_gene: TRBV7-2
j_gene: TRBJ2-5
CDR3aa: ASSLVTAGRQETQY

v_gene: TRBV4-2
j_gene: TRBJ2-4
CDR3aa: ASSQDSSAGIAKNIQY

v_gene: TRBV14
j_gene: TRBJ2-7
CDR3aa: ASSQDRGGGSYEQY

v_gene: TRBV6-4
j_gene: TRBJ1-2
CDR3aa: ASRPGQSYGYT

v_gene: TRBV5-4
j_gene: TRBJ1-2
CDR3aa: ASSLPSGPYGYT

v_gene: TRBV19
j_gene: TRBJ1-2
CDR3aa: ASRSGLYYGYT

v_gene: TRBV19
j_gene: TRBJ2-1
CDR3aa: ASSIVASGGHEQF

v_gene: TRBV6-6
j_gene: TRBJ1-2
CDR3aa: ASRDGGVGYGYT

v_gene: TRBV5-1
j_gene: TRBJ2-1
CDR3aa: ASSLVGVRVNEQF